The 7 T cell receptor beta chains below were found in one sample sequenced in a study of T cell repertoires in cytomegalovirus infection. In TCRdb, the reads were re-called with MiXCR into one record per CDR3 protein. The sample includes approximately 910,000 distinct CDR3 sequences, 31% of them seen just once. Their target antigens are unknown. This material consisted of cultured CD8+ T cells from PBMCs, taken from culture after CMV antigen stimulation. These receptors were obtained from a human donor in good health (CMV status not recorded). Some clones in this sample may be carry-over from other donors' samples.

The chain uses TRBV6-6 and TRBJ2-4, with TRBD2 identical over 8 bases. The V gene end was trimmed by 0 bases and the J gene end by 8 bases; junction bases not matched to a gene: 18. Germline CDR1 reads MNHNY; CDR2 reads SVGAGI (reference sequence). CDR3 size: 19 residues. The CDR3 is CASSYSYGVTGLVYDIQYF. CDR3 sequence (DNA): TGTGCCAGCAGTTACTCTTATGGTGTTACGGGACTAGTGTATGACATTCAGTACTTC.

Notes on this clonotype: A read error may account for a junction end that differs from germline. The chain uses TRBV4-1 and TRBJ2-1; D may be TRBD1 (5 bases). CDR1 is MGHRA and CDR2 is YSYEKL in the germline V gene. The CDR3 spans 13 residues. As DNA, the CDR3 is TGCACCAGCAGCCAGGAAGCAGGGTTTGAGCAGTTCTTC. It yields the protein CTSSQEAGFEQFF.

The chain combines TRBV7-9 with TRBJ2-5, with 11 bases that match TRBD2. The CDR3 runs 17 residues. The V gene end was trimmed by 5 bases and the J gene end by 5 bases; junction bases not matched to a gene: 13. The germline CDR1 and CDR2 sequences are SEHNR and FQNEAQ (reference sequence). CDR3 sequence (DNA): TGTGCCAGCAGCGATCTGTGGGGACTAGCGGAGACGGAGACCCAGTACTTC. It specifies CASSDLWGLAETETQYF.

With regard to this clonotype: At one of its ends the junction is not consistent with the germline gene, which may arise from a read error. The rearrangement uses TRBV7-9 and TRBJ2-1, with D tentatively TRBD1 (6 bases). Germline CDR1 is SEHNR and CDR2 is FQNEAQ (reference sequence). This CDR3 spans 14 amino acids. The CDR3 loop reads CASGGLEHQKRDPF. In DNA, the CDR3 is TGTGCCAGCGGGGGCCTCGAGCACCAAAAGCGCGACCCCTTC.

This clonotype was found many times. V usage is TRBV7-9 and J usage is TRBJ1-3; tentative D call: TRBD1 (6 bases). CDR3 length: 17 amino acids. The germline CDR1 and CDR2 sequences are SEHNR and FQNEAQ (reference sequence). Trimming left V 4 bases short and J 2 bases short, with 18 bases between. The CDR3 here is CASSSGGGTSAGNTIYF. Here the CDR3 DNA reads TGTGCCAGCAGCTCTGGGGGGGGGACATCGGCTGGAAACACCATATATTTT.

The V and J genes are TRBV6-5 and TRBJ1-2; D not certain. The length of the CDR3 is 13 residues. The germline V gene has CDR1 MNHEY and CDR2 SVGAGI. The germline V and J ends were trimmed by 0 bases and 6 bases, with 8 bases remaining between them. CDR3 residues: CASSYSQVHGYTF. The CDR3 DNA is TGTGCCAGCAGTTACTCGCAGGTACATGGCTACACCTTC.

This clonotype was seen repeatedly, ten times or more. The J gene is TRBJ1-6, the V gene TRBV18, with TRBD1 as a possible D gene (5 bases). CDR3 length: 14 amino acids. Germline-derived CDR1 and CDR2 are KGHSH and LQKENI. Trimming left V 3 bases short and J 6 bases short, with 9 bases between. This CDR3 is CASSPGGFNSPLHF. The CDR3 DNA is TGTGCCAGCTCACCCGGGGGTTTTAATTCACCCCTCCACTTT.